The clone carrying this TCR beta chain was detected only once. The data were taken from a study of technical replicates of blood from a handful of donors. Trimming took off 3 bases at V and 0 bases at J, with 16 bases between the two ends. This CDR3 spans 16 amino acids. Per germline, CDR1 SGDLS and CDR2 YYNGEE. Sequencing used immunoSEQ multiplex PCR; TCRdb keeps in-frame clones, though not all of them. The sample has tens of thousands of clones, 85% to 90% seen once. The clonotype originates from a human donor in good health. Some clones in this sample may be carry-over from other donors' samples. Sequencing input: PBMCs. J is TRBJ2-7 and V is TRBV9; D may be TRBD1 (7 bases). DNA of the CDR3: TGTGCCAGCAGCGCGGGGGAGACAGGGAACTCCTACGAGCAGTACTTC. This translates into CASSAGETGNSYEQYF.